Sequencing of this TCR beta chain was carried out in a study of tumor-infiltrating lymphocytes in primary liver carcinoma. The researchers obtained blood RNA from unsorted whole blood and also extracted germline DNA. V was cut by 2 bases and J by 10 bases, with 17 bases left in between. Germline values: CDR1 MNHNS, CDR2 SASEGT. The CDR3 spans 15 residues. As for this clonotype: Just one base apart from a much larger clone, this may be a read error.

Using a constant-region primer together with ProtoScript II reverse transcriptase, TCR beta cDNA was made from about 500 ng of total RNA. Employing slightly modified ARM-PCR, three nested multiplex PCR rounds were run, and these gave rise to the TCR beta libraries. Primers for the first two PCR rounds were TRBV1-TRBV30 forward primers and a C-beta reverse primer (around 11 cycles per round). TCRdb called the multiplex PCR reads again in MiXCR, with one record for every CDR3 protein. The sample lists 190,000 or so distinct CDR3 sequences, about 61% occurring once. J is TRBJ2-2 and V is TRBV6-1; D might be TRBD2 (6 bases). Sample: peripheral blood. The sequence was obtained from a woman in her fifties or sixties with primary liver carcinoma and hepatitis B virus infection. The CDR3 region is CASSEHGGHPVELFF. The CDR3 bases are TGTGCCAGCAGTGAACATGGAGGGCACCCCGTGGAGCTGTTTTTT.